A selection of T cell receptor beta chains follows, all from one sample in a study of radiation and T cells in renal cell carcinoma. Profiled with immunoSEQ multiplex PCR; TCRdb holds only in-frame clones, not every one. The repertoire includes some 150,000 clones, roughly 90% of them detected once, and more than 10% sits in the top ten. The specimen was blood, collected from a patient whose treatment included radiotherapy and nephrectomy. Receptor source: a woman aged 50 to 65 with renal cell carcinoma. The CDR3 runs from the conserved cysteine through the conserved F or W. A D gene is named only where the DNA matches it firmly. Only some rows state a clone size, as once, few, many or a class for expanded clones.

>.|TRBJ1-2|TRBD1|TRBV30
CAWSVQHRGGYTF
TGTGCCTGGAGTGTACAGCACAGGGGAGGCTACACCTTC
>once|TRBJ1-4|.|TRBV5-6
CASSPRSATNEKLFF
TGTGCCAGCAGCCCCCGGTCTGCAACTAATGAAAAACTGTTTTTT
>.|TRBJ2-1|.|TRBV6-4
CASNRGQLNEQFF
TGTGCCAGCAATCGAGGACAGCTCAATGAGCAGTTCTTC
>.|TRBJ1-4|.|TRBV2
CASSKGGLDEKLFF
TGTGCCAGCAGTAAGGGGGGGTTAGATGAAAAACTGTTTTTT
>.|TRBJ2-7|TRBD1|TRBV28
CASSRITGGNRHEQYF
TGTGCCAGCAGCCGAATTACAGGGGGCAACCGCCACGAGCAGTACTTC
>.|TRBJ2-1|.|TRBV7-7
CASSQSSTSSYNEQFF
TGTGCTAGCAGCCAGTCTAGCACGAGCTCCTACAATGAGCAGTTCTTC
>.|TRBJ2-7|TRBD2|TRBV28
CASSRGTKPFYEQYF
TGTGCCAGCAGTCGCGGGACTAAGCCTTTCTACGAGCAGTACTTC
>.|TRBJ1-3|.|TRBV11-2
CASSQGYGNTIYF
TGTGCCAGCAGCCAGGGGTACGGAAACACCATATATTTT
>.|TRBJ1-1|.|TRBV6-5
CASSYGLGARTEAFF
TGTGCCAGCAGTTACGGTTTGGGGGCGAGGACTGAAGCTTTCTTT
>.|TRBJ2-1|TRBD2|TRBV30
CACPVEGLAGGLFYNEQFF
TGTGCCTGTCCCGTAGAGGGACTAGCGGGGGGCCTCTTCTACAATGAGCAGTTCTTC
>.|TRBJ1-1|.|TRBV10-1
CASSDQPDPKEAFF
TGCGCCAGCAGCGACCAGCCCGACCCTAAAGAAGCTTTCTTT
>.|TRBJ1-6|TRBD1|TRBV10-3
CAISERDRENSPLHF
TGTGCCATCAGTGAGCGGGACAGGGAGAATTCACCCCTCCACTTT
>.|TRBJ2-7|.|TRBV7-9
CASSFSRDAWGDEQYF
TGTGCCAGCAGCTTCTCCCGGGACGCCTGGGGGGACGAGCAGTACTTC
>few|TRBJ1-1|TRBD1|TRBV29-1
CSPRSRGQGERTEAFF
TGCAGCCCGCGATCCCGAGGACAGGGGGAGAGAACTGAAGCTTTCTTT
>.|TRBJ1-3|.|TRBV6-1
CASRPNSGNTIYF
TGTGCCAGCAGACCTAACTCTGGAAACACCATATATTTT
>.|TRBJ2-2|.|TRBV5-1
CASSLPSNTGELFF
TGCGCCAGCAGCTTGCCCTCGAACACCGGGGAGCTGTTTTTT
>once|TRBJ2-7|.|TRBV5-4
CASSLDLEASSYEQYF
TGTGCCAGCAGCTTGGATCTGGAGGCGAGCTCCTACGAGCAGTACTTC
>.|TRBJ2-1|.|TRBV7-6
CASSLDRPRSYNEQFF
TGTGCCAGCAGCTTAGACAGGCCCCGCTCCTACAATGAGCAGTTCTTC
>.|TRBJ2-1|.|TRBV6-5
CASRFLAGNEQFF
TGTGCCAGCAGGTTTTTGGCCGGGAATGAGCAGTTCTTC
>once|TRBJ1-5|TRBD1|TRBV25-1
CASSGQGTNQPQHF
TGTGCCAGCTCGGGACAGGGGACCAATCAGCCCCAGCATTTT
>.|TRBJ1-1|.|TRBV2
CASTGREYSEAFF
TGTGCCAGCACGGGTCGAGAGTACTCTGAAGCTTTCTTT
>.|TRBJ2-7|.|TRBV7-9
CASRSGQDNYEQYF
TGTGCCAGCAGATCCGGACAAGACAACTACGAGCAGTACTTC
>.|TRBJ1-1|.|TRBV11-2
CASSLQGYEAFF
TGTGCCAGCAGCCTACAGGGATATGAAGCTTTCTTT
>.|TRBJ1-2|TRBD1|TRBV6-5
CASSPRDRVYGYTF
TGTGCCAGCAGTCCCCGGGACAGGGTCTATGGCTACACCTTC
>.|TRBJ2-1|.|TRBV5-5
CASSLDYSYNEQFF
TGTGCCAGCAGCTTGGATTACTCCTACAATGAGCAGTTCTTC
>.|TRBJ1-1|.|TRBV25-1
CASSEYGQVVEAFF
TGTGCCAGCAGTGAATACGGCCAAGTCGTTGAAGCTTTCTTT
>.|TRBJ1-4|.|TRBV6-6
CASSFDQGSEKLFF
TGTGCCAGCAGTTTCGACCAGGGAAGTGAAAAACTGTTTTTT
>.|TRBJ2-5|TRBD1|TRBV5-4
CASSLLGGRWETQYF
TGTGCCAGCAGCTTACTAGGGGGCAGGTGGGAGACCCAGTACTTC
>.|TRBJ2-7|.|TRBV6-5
CASRSSYEQYF
TGTGCCAGCAGATCCTCCTACGAGCAGTACTTC